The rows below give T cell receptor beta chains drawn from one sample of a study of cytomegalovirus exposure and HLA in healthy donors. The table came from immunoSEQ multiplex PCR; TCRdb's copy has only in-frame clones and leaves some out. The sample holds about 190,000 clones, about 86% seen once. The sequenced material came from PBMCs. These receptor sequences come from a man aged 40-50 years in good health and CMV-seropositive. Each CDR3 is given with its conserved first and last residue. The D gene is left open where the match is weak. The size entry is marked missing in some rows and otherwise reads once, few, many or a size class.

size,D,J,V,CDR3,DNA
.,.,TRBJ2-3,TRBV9,CASSVGGWSTDTQYF,TGTGCCAGCAGCGTAGGCGGGTGGAGCACAGATACGCAGTATTTT
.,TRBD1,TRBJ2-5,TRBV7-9,CASSLEAGGKETQYF,TGTGCCAGCAGCTTAGAAGCAGGGGGCAAGGAGACCCAGTACTTC
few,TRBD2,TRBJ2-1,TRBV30,CAWREAGVVSNEQFF,TGTGCCTGGAGAGAGGCGGGAGTGGTGAGCAATGAGCAGTTCTTC
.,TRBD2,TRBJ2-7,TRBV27,CARSLISGRASYEQYF,TGTGCCCGCAGTTTAATTAGCGGGAGGGCCTCCTACGAGCAGTACTTC
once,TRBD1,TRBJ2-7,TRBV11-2,CASSPDRDYEQYF,TGTGCCAGCAGCCCTGACAGGGACTACGAGCAGTACTTC
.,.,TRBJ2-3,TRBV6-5,CASSYIAQTDTQYF,TGTGCCAGCAGTTACATAGCGCAAACAGATACGCAGTATTTT
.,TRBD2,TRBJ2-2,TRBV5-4,CASSSEREGTGELFF,TGTGCCAGCAGCTCAGAGCGGGAGGGCACCGGGGAGCTGTTTTTT
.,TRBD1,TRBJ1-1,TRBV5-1,CASSYGTGFEAFF,TGCGCCAGCAGCTATGGGACAGGGTTTGAAGCTTTCTTT
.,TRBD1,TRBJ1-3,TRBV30,CAWSVLAQGDTIYF,TGTGCCTGGAGTGTACTCGCACAGGGGGACACCATATATTTT
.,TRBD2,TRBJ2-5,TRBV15,CATSRVRLAGLETQYF,TGTGCCACCAGCAGAGTGAGGCTAGCGGGATTGGAGACCCAGTACTTC
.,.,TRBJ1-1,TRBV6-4,CASSDSKTYPKAFF,TGTGCCAGCAGTGACTCTAAAACCTACCCCAAAGCTTTCTTT
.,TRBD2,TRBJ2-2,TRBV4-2,CASSQRGVAGGPEELFF,TGTGCCAGCAGCCAGAGGGGTGTGGCGGGAGGGCCCGAGGAGCTGTTTTTT
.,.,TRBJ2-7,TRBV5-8,CASSPGQYEQYF,TGTGCCAGCAGCCCCGGACAGTACGAGCAGTACTTC
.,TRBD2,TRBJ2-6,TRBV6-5,CASSYGGGSGANVLTF,TGTGCCAGCAGTTACGGGGGGGGCTCTGGGGCCAACGTCCTGACTTTC
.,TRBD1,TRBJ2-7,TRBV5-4,CASSVWGQGPRQQYF,TGTGCCAGCAGCGTGTGGGGACAGGGTCCCCGGCAGCAGTACTTC
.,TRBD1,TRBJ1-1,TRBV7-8,CASSFQQGYTEAFF,TGTGCCAGCAGCTTCCAACAGGGGTACACTGAAGCTTTCTTT
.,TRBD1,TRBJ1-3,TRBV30,CAWSSGGSGNTIYF,TGTGCCTGGAGTTCAGGGGGCTCTGGAAACACCATATATTTT
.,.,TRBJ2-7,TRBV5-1,CASSFTQFYEQYF,TGCGCCAGCAGCTTCACACAATTCTACGAGCAGTACTTC
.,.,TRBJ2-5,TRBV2,CASRGAGAEGETQYF,TGTGCCAGCAGGGGGGCGGGGGCAGAGGGAGAGACCCAGTACTTC
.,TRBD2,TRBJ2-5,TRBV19,CASSTVLIGLAGAGETQYF,TGTGCCAGTAGTACAGTCCTCATTGGACTAGCGGGAGCGGGGGAGACCCAGTACTTC
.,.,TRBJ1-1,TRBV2,CASSIQVEAFF,TGTGCCAGCAGCATACAGGTTGAAGCTTTCTTT
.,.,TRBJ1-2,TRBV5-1,CASREEATNYGYTF,TGCGCCAGCAGGGAGGAGGCGACCAACTATGGCTACACCTTC
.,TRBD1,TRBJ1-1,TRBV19,CASSPRDRGNTEAFF,TGTGCCAGTAGTCCCCGGGACAGGGGAAACACTGAAGCTTTCTTT
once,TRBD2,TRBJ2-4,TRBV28,CASSLLAGGADIQYF,TGTGCCAGCAGTTTACTAGCGGGAGGGGCGGACATTCAGTACTTC
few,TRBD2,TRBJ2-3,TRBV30,CAWSPMTSGRTDTQYF,TGTGCCTGGAGTCCAATGACTAGCGGCCGCACAGATACGCAGTATTTT
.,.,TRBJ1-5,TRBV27,CASGRLDGSNQPQHF,TGTGCCAGCGGCCGGCTCGACGGGAGCAATCAGCCCCAGCATTTT
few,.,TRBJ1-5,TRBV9,CASTPLAGIGQPQHF,TGTGCCAGCACTCCCTTGGCAGGGATCGGTCAGCCCCAGCATTTT
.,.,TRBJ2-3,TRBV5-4,CASSLRTLGDTQYF,TGTGCCAGCAGCTTGAGGACTCTTGGTGATACGCAGTATTTT
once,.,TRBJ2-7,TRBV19,CASSMHPRYEQYF,TGTGCCAGTAGTATGCACCCACGGTACGAGCAGTACTTC
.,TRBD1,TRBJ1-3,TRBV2,CASSGTGAGNTIYF,TGTGCCAGCAGTGGGACAGGGGCTGGAAACACCATATATTTT
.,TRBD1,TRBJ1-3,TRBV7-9,CSSSLALTGGTGNTIYF,TGTTCCAGCAGCTTAGCCCTCACAGGGGGAACTGGAAACACCATATATTTT
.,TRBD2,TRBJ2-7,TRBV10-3,CAISESTSGKSGEQYF,TGTGCCATCAGTGAGTCGACTAGCGGGAAGTCTGGCGAGCAGTACTTC